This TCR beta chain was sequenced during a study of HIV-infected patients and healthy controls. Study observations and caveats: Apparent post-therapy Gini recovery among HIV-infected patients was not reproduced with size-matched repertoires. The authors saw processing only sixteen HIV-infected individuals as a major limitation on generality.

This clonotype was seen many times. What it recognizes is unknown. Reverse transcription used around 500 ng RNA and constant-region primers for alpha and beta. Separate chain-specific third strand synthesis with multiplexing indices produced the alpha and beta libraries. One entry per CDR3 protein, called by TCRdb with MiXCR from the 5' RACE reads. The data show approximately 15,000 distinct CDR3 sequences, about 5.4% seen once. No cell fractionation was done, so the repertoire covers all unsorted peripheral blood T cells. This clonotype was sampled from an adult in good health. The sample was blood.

In DNA form, the CDR3 reads TGCAGTGGAGGGGGACATAGCACAGATACGCAGTATTTT. Encoded protein: CSGGGHSTDTQYF. V usage is TRBV20-1 and J usage is TRBJ2-3, with a weak D call TRBD1 (6 bases). The CDR3 length is 13 residues. The V gene's germline CDR1 is DFQATT and CDR2 SNEGSKA (reference sequence). Trimming removed 7 bases at V and 0 bases at J, with 11 bases between.